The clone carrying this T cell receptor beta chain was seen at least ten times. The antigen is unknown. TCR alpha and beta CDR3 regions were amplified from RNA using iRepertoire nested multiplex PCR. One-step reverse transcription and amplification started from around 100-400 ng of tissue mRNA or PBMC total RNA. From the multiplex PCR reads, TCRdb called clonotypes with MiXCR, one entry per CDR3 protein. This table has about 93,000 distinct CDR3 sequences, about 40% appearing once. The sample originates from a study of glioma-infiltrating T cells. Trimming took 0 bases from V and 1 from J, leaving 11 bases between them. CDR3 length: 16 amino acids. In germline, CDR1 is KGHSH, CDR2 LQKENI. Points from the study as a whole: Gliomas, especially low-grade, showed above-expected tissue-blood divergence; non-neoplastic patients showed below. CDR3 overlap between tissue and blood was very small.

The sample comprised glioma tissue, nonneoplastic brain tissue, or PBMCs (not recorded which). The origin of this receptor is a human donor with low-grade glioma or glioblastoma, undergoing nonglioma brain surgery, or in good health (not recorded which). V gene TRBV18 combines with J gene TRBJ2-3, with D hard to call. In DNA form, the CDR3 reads TGTGCCAGCTCACCACCTTCTCGAGTTGGCACAGATACGCAGTATTTT. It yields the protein CASSPPSRVGTDTQYF.